Described below is a single TCR beta chain sequence and its context. The antigen remains undetermined. Per the germline V gene, CDR1 is SGHRS and CDR2 is YFSETQ. The V gene lost 0 bases and the J gene lost 0 bases, with 9 bases spanning the gap. The CDR3 has 15 amino acids. The record originates from a study of PD-1 blockade in classical Hodgkin lymphoma. Some clones are missing from TCRdb's copy, which holds only in-frame ones; the method was immunoSEQ multiplex PCR. The sample holds several thousand clones, around four fifths seen once. All trial patients relapsed after autologous stem cell transplantation. Negative selection with magnetic separation was used to purify CD4+ T cells from thawed PBMCs. Study observations and caveats: What drove the repertoire differences, possibly disease activity or prior therapy, has not been defined. Relative to healthy donors, newly diagnosed patients reportedly had lower baseline TCR diversity, which was reported as lower still in relapsed/refractory patients. Patients starting nivolumab less than 1 year after ASCT had lower diversity and were excluded from later analyses.

Sequencing used CD4+ T cells from blood, obtained at baseline. This chain joins TRBV5-1 and TRBJ1-1; D gene ambiguous. The sequence derives from a human donor with classical Hodgkin lymphoma. The CDR3 DNA reads as TGCGCCAGCAGCTTGGGCCAGACCGTGAACACTGAAGCTTTCTTT. Translated, it gives CASSLGQTVNTEAFF. The complete variable domain, with remaining parts taken from reference TRBV5-1 and TRBJ1-1, reads KAGVTQTPRYLIKTRGQQVTLSCSPISGHRSVSWYQQTPGQGLQFLFEYFSETQRNKGNFPGRFSGRQFSNSRSEMNVSTLELGDSALYLCASSLGQTVNTEAFFGQGTRLTVV.